The clone carrying this T cell receptor (beta chain) was observed at least ten times. The antigen is not known. CDR3 size: 17 residues. Germline lookup yields CDR1 SGHDN and CDR2 FVKESK. The V end lost 1 base, the J end lost 1 base, and 14 bases lay between the germline ends. PCR was performed a second time for about 7 to 11 cycles using a sample-barcoded 5' primer and a J-beta primer mix. Each cDNA was tagged by a template-switch adaptor containing 12 random nucleotides. Via MiXCR, TCRdb re-called the 5' RACE reads, giving one row per CDR3 protein. The data contain over 600,000 distinct CDR3 sequences, approximately 21% of them seen just once; the ten biggest clones take up 3% to 4%. The sample is drawn from a study of blood T cells in healthy people across ages. Study observations and caveats: Conclusively comparing naive with antigen-experienced cells was impossible with unsorted PBMCs. While age rose, TCR beta diversity per million T cells dropped in a roughly linear way.

Drawing of peripheral blood yielded approximately 10 milliliters from each donor. The clonotype originates from a man in his 70s in good health. The V and J genes are TRBV14 and TRBJ2-1; no reliable D call. The material sequenced was blood. The CDR3 here is CASSQGFGQDSYNEQFF. The CDR3 coding sequence is TGTGCCAGCAGCCAAGGGTTCGGGCAGGATTCCTACAATGAGCAGTTCTTC.